The clone carrying this T cell receptor (beta chain) was seen a single time. TCRdb's table, derived via immunoSEQ multiplex PCR, lists solely in-frame clones and lacks some. The sample yields 50,000 to 70,000 clones, approximately 86% seen once. These data originate in a study of blood T cell repertoires in COVID-19. In the study overall: T cells, B-cell-depleted T cells, or PBMCs supplied cDNA or gDNA.

The CDR3 length is 13 residues. The germline V gene encodes CDR1 GTSNPN and CDR2 SVGIG (reference sequence). Trimming cost V 4 bases and J 5 bases; bases outside gene matches: 6. This TCR came from a man aged 55 to 70 with acute or convalescent COVID-19. This chain joins TRBV30 and TRBJ1-2; the match to TRBD1 covers 8 bases. The sequencing input was peripheral blood. CDR3 loop: CAWIRDRPYGYTF. CDR3 DNA sequence: TGTGCCTGGATCCGGGACAGGCCGTATGGCTACACCTTC.